This TCR beta chain was sequenced for a study of blood T cells in healthy people across ages. CDR3 length equals 15 residues. CDR1 and CDR2 (germline): MNHEY, SVGAGI. Comment on this clonotype: Its antigen is unidentified. Relative to the germline gene, one junction end is altered; a read error may explain this.

Points from the study as a whole: Comparison with aged donors showed that long-lived donors had more naive CD4+ cells and higher diversity.

Using a J-beta primer mix together with a sample-barcoded 5' primer, a second PCR was run for about 6 to 12 cycles. One entry per CDR3 protein, called by TCRdb with MiXCR from the 5' RACE reads. The sample carries about 970,000 distinct CDR3 sequences, approximately 50% recorded once. Donors each provided around 10 milliliters of peripheral blood. The chain carries TRBV6-5 and TRBJ2-3; no firm D call. The source material was blood. This receptor was identified in a woman aged 60-70 years in good health. The CDR3: CTSSPQTSNTDTQYF. CDR3 bases: TGTACCAGCAGTCCCCAAACTTCAAACACAGATACGCAGTATTTT.